This T cell receptor (beta chain) was profiled in a study of blood T cell repertoires in COVID-19. Turning to the study itself: Sites in the United States, Italy and Spain provided acute and convalescent COVID-19 samples.

Clones were sequenced by immunoSEQ multiplex PCR, and TCRdb holds only the in-frame ones, with some missing. The table has roughly 200,000 clones, 84% seen once. After removal of 5 bases from V and 5 bases from J, the junction contained 5 bases not matched to a gene. CDR3 length: 14 residues. Germline CDR1 reads SGHTS; CDR2 reads YDEGEE. The rearrangement links TRBV5-8 to TRBJ2-2, with TRBD2 identical over 8 bases. The receptor was derived from a woman older than 75 with COVID-19, enrolled during active disease. Material: peripheral blood. CDR3 sequence: CASRSGSVTGELFF. The CDR3 nucleotides are TGTGCCAGCAGAAGCGGGAGTGTGACCGGGGAGCTGTTTTTT.